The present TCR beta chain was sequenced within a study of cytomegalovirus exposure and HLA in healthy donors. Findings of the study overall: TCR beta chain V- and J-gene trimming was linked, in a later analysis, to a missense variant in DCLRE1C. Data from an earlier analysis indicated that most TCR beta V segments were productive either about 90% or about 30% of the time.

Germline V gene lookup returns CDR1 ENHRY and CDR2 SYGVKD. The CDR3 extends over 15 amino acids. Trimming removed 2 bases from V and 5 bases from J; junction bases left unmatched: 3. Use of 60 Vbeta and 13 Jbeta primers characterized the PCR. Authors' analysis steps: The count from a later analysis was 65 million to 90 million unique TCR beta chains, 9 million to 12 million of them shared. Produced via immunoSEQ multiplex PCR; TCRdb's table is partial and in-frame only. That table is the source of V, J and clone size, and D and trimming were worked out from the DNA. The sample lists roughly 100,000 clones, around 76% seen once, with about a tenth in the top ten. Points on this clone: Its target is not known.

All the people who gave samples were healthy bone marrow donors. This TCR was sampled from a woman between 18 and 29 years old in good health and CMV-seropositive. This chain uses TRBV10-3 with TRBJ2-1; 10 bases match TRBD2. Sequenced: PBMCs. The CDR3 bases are TGTGCCATCAGTGAGACTAGCGGGGCCAACAATGAGCAGTTCTTC. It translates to CAISETSGANNEQFF.